This is a list of T cell receptor beta chains from one sample in a study of T cell responses to AZD1222 COVID-19 vaccine. Generated by immunoSEQ multiplex PCR, the TCRdb table keeps only in-frame clones and is missing some. In the table there are 250,000 to 300,000 clones, around 93% of which are singletons. The sample here was peripheral blood, taken 28 days after the second AZD1222 dose. These receptors came from an adult who received the AZD1222 COVID-19 vaccine. Each CDR3 is given with its conserved first and last residue. The D gene is left open where the match is weak. Some rows mark clone size as missing; the rest say once, few, many or name a class of expanded clone.

once,TRBV4-1,TRBJ2-3,TRBD2,TGCGCCAGCAGCTTGGCGGGGGTAACCACAGATACGCAGTATTTT,CASSLAGVTTDTQYF
-,TRBV19,TRBJ1-5,-,TGTGCCAGTAGTATAGAAGGGGCAGGCTATAGCAATCAGCCCCAGCATTTT,CASSIEGAGYSNQPQHF
-,TRBV2,TRBJ1-2,-,TGTGCCAGCAGTGTCGCATTATATGGCTACACCTTC,CASSVALYGYTF
-,TRBV11-2,TRBJ2-1,TRBD1,TGTGCCAGCAGCCAAGGGACAGCTACCTATAATGAGCAGTTCTTC,CASSQGTATYNEQFF
-,TRBV4-2,TRBJ1-4,-,TGTGCCAGCAGCCAAGACCCGAGGGGGGGCCACGGTGAAAAACTGTTTTTT,CASSQDPRGGHGEKLFF
-,TRBV3-1/TRBV3-2,TRBJ1-3,-,TGTGCCAGCAGCCCCGACGTGGGGGGAAACACCATATATTTT,CASSPDVGGNTIYF
-,TRBV7-2,TRBJ1-2,TRBD1,TGTGCCAGCAGCTTCGGGGACAGGGCCCAATATCGCTACACCTTC,CASSFGDRAQYRYTF
-,TRBV6-5,TRBJ2-7,-,TGTGCCAGCAGTAAACAAGGCTTGCCCTACGAGCAGTACTTC,CASSKQGLPYEQYF
-,TRBV4-1,TRBJ2-7,-,TGCGCCAGCAGCCCAAGGGGGGGCCCCTCCTACGAGCAGTACTTC,CASSPRGGPSYEQYF
once,TRBV7-2,TRBJ2-3,TRBD2,TGTGCCAGCAGCTTACGACTAGCGGGACCCATCACAGATACGCAGTATTTT,CASSLRLAGPITDTQYF
-,TRBV28,TRBJ1-6,-,TGTGCCAGCAGGGTAGGGGGTCTCAATTCACCCCTCCACTTT,CASRVGGLNSPLHF